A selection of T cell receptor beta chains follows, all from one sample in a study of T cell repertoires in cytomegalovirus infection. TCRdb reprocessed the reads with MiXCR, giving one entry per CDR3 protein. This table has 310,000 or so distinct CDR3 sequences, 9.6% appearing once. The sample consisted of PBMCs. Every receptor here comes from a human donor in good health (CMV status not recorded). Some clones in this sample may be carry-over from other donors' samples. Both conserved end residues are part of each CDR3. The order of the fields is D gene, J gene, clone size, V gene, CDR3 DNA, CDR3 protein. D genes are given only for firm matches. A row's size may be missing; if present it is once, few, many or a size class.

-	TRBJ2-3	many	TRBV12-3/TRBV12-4	TGTGCCAGCAGGAAACTTCCTACTAGCACAGATACGCAGTATTTT	CASRKLPTSTDTQYF
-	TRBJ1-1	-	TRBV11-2	TGTGCCAGCAGCTTAGATTGGGGATCCACTGAAGCTTTCTTT	CASSLDWGSTEAFF
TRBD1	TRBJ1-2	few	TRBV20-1	TGCAGTCGACCGACGAGACAGGGCGCCTATGGCTACACCTTC	CSRPTRQGAYGYTF
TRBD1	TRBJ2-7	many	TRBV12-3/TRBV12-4	TGTGCCAGCAGTGGATCGGGACAGGGGTTTTTTCCCGAGCAGTACTTC	CASSGSGQGFFPEQYF
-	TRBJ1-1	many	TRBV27	TGTGCCAGCTTTAGTGTTCCCCCCATCCAGGTAACTGAAGCTTTCTTT	CASFSVPPIQVTEAFF
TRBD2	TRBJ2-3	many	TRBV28	TGTGCCAGCAGTTCCATTCGTCTAGCGGGGGGGATACATCCTAGCACAGATACGCAGTATTTT	CASSSIRLAGGIHPSTDTQYF
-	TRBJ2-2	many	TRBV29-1	TGCAGCGTTGAGCAAGATAACACCGGGGAGCTGTTTTTT	CSVEQDNTGELFF
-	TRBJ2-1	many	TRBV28	TGTGCCAGCAGTCCCAGGGAGAGGGTCCTATACAATGAGCAGTTCTTC	CASSPRERVLYNEQFF
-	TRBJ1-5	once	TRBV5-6	TGTGCCAGCAGCATCCAGACAATTAGCAATCAGCCCCAGCATTTT	CASSIQTISNQPQHF
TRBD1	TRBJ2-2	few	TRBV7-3	TGTGCCAGCAGCCCCCCTGGGACAGGGCACGGGGAGCTGTTTTTT	CASSPPGTGHGELFF
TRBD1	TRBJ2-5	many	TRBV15	TGTGCCACCAGCGTCCGACAGGGTTTTGAGACCCAGTACTTC	CATSVRQGFETQYF
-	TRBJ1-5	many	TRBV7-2	TGTGCCAGCAGCTTTGAGGGAATGGATCAGCCCCAGCATTTT	CASSFEGMDQPQHF
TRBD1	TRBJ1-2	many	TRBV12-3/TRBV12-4	TGTGCCAGCAGTGCCCGACAGGGGACTAACTATGGCTACACCTTC	CASSARQGTNYGYTF
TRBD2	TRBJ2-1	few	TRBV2	TGTGCCAGCAGTGTCTTGCGGGGGGGGGGCAATGAGCAGTTCTTC	CASSVLRGGGNEQFF
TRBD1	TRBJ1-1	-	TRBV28	TGTGCCAGCACCCCCCCACAGGGGTATCACACTGAAGCTTTCTTT	CASTPPQGYHTEAFF
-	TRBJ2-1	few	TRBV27	TGTGCCAGCACTAAAGGGGGGGGCTCCTACAATGAGCAGTTCTTC	CASTKGGGSYNEQFF
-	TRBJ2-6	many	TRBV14	TGTGCCAGCAGCCCAGGGGACTTACTCTCTGGGGCCAACGTCCTGACTTTC	CASSPGDLLSGANVLTF
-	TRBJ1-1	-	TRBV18	TGTGCCAGCTCACCAGGGGGTTCGAGGACTGAAGCTTTCTTT	CASSPGGSRTEAFF
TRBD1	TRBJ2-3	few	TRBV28	TGTGCCAGCAGTTTTAGGGACAGCCTCACAGATACGCAGTATTTT	CASSFRDSLTDTQYF
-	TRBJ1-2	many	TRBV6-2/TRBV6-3	TGTGCCAGCAGCCTCCGGAGGGGGTCGGACTATGGCTACACCTTC	CASSLRRGSDYGYTF
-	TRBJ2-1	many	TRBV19	TGTGCCAGTAGTATCTCCCAGGTTAAGGAGCAGTTCTTC	CASSISQVKEQFF
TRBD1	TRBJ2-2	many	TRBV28	TGTGCCAGCAGTTTATGGGACAGGGTCGGCACCGGGGAGCTGTTTTTT	CASSLWDRVGTGELFF
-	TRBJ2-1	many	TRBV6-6	TGTGCCAGCAGTTACTCGACTACTAGGGGCAATGAGCAGTTCTTC	CASSYSTTRGNEQFF
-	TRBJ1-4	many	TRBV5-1	TGCGCCAGCAGCTTGGGCGGCGGCTCGAATGAAAAACTGTTTTTT	CASSLGGGSNEKLFF
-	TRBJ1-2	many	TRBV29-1	TGCAGCGTAGAGACCGCGCGGGAATATGGCTACACCTTC	CSVETAREYGYTF
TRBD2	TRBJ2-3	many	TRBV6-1	TGTGCCAGCAGCGGACTAGCGGTGCCCACAGATACGCAGTATTTT	CASSGLAVPTDTQYF
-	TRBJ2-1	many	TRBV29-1	TGCAGCGTGGACGTTCCCGGTAACAATGAGCAGTTCTTC	CSVDVPGNNEQFF
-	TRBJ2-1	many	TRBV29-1	TGCAGCGTTCCGACTAGGCATGAGCAGTTCTTC	CSVPTRHEQFF
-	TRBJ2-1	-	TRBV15	TGTGCCACCAGCAGAGATTGGGGGGATGAGCAGTTCTTC	CATSRDWGDEQFF
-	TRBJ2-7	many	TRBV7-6	TGTGCCAGCAGCTTAAGCGTTGGCCTCTACGAGCAGTACTTC	CASSLSVGLYEQYF
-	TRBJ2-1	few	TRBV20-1	TGCAGTGTCGCGCCGGGGTATGAGCAGTTCTTC	CSVAPGYEQFF
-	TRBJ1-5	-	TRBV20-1	TGCAGTGCTCAAGCGGGGTTCAATCAGCCCCAGCATTTT	CSAQAGFNQPQHF
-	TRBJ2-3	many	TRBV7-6	TGTGCCAGCAGCTTAGAAGGACGCAGGGGTGATACGCAGTATTTT	CASSLEGRRGDTQYF
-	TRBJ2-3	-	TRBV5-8	TGTGCCAGCAGCTTGCCGGGGATCGTGGCAGATACGCAGTATTTT	CASSLPGIVADTQYF
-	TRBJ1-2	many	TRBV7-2	TGTGCCAGCAGCTTAGTATCTAACTATGGCTACACCTTC	CASSLVSNYGYTF
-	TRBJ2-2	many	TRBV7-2	TGTGCCAGCAGCTTAGTAGCCCTGAGCACCGGGGAGCTGTTTTTT	CASSLVALSTGELFF
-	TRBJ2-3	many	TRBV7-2	TGTGCCAGCAGCCCCGTGCAAGCGGCTAGCACAGATACGCAGTATTTT	CASSPVQAASTDTQYF
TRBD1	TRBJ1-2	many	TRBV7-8	TGTGCCAGCAGCTTATTATCAGGGGGCGCTGGCTACACCTTC	CASSLLSGGAGYTF
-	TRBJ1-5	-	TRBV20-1	TGCAGTGCCGCGGGTCAGGATAGCAATCAGCCCCAGCATTTT	CSAAGQDSNQPQHF
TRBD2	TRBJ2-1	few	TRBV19	TGTGCCAGTAGTATCCGGGGGGATTACAATGAGCAGTTCTTC	CASSIRGDYNEQFF
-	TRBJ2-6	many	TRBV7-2	TGTGCCAGCAGCTTAGAACGGCCTCTCTCTGGGGCCAACGTCCTGACTTTC	CASSLERPLSGANVLTF
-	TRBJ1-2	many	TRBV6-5	TGTGCCAGCAGTCCAGGGTCATACTATGGCTACACCTTC	CASSPGSYYGYTF
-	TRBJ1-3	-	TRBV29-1	TGCAGCGTTGCCCCAGGGGCCTCTGGAAACACCATATATTTT	CSVAPGASGNTIYF
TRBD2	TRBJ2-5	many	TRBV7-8	TGTGCCAGCAGCTCCAGTCCGGGGGGGTTGGAGACCCAGTACTTC	CASSSSPGGLETQYF
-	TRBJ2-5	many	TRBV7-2	TGTGCCAGCAGCTTAGTAGGCGGTCTGCAAGAGACCCAGTACTTC	CASSLVGGLQETQYF
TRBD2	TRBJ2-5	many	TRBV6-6	TGTGCCAGCAGTTTTCCGGGACTAGAAGAGACCCAGTACTTC	CASSFPGLEETQYF
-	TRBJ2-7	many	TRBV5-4	TGTGCCAGCAGCTTAACAGGGTCTAACGTGGAGCAGTACTTC	CASSLTGSNVEQYF
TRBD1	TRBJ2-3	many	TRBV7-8	TGTGCCAGCAACGCAGGGGGCGCGAGCACAGATACGCAGTATTTT	CASNAGGASTDTQYF
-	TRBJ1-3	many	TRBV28	TGTGCCAGCAGACTGAGTGGAAACACCATATATTTT	CASRLSGNTIYF
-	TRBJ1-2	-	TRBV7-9	TGTGCCAGCAGCTTATTGTCAGATCAAGCTAACTATGGCTACACCTTC	CASSLLSDQANYGYTF
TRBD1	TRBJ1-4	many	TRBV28	TGTGCCAGCGACCGGACAGGAGACAATGAAAAACTGTTTTTT	CASDRTGDNEKLFF
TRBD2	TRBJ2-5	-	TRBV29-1	TGCAGCGTCGGAATGGGGCTAGCGGGGTCTATGCGGACCCAGTACTTC	CSVGMGLAGSMRTQYF
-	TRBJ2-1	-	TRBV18	TGTGCCAGCTCACCGCAGGAGATCTACAATGAGCAGTTCTTC	CASSPQEIYNEQFF
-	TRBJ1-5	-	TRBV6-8	TGTGCCAGGACTGGGTGCAATCAGCCCCAGCATTTT	CARTGCNQPQHF
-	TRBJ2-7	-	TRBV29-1	TGCAGCGTTGATACCACGGCCGAGGACGAGCAGTACTTC	CSVDTTAEDEQYF
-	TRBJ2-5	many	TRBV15	TGTGCCACCAGCAGAGATCTAGTGGAAGGGGGGACCCAGTACTTC	CATSRDLVEGGTQYF
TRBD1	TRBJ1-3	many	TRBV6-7	TGTGCCAGCAGTTACCCGAAGGGACAGGGGGGAACTGGAAACACCATATATTTT	CASSYPKGQGGTGNTIYF
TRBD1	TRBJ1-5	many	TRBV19	TGTGCCAGTAGTATCTCGGGACAGGGAAGCAATCAGCCCCAGCATTTT	CASSISGQGSNQPQHF
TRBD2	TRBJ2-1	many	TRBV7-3	TGTGCCAGCAGCCCCCGGACTAGCGGGGGTGAGCAGTTCTTC	CASSPRTSGGEQFF